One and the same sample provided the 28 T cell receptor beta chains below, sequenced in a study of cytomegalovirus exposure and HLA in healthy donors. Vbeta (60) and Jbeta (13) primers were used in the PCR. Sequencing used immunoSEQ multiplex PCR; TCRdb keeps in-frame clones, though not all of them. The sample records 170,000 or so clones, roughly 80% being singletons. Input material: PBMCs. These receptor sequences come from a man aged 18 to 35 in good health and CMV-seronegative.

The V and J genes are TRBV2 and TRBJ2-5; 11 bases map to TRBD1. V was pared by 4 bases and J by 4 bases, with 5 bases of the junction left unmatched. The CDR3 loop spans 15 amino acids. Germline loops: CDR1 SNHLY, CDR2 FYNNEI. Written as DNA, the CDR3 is TGTGCCAGCAGTGGAGGACAGGGGGCTGGAGAGACCCAGTACTTC. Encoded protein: CASSGGQGAGETQYF. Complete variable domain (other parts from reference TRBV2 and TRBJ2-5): EPEVTQTPSHQVTQMGQEVILRCVPISNHLYFYWYRQILGQKVEFLVSFYNNEISEKSEIFDDQFSVERPDGSNFTLKIRSTKLEDSAMYFCASSGGQGAGETQYFGPGTRLLVL.

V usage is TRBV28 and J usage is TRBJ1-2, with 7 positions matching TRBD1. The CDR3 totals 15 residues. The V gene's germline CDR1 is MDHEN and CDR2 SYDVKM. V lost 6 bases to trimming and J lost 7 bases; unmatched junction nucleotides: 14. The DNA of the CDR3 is TGTGCCAGCAGCGGACTGAGGGGGCGGGGGGTTGGCTACACCTTC. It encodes CASSGLRGRGVGYTF.

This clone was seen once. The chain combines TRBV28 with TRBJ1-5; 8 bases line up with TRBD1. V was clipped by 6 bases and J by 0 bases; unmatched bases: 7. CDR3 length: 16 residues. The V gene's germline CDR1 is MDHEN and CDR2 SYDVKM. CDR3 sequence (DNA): TGTGCCAGCAGCAAAAGAGGACAGGGTAGCAATCAGCCCCAGCATTTT. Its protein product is CASSKRGQGSNQPQHF.

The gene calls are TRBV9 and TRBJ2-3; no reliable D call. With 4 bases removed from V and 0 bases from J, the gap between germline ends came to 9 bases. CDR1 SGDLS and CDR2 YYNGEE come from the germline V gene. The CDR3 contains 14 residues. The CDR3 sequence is CASSLAGSTDTQYF. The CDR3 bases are TGTGCCAGCAGCCTCGCAGGAAGCACAGATACGCAGTATTTT.

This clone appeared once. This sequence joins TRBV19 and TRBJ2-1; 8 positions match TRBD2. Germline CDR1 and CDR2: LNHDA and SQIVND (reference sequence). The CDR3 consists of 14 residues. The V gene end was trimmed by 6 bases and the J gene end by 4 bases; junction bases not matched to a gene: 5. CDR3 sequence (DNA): TGTGCCAGTAGACGGGGGGGAAGGTACAATGAGCAGTTCTTC. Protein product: CASRRGGRYNEQFF.

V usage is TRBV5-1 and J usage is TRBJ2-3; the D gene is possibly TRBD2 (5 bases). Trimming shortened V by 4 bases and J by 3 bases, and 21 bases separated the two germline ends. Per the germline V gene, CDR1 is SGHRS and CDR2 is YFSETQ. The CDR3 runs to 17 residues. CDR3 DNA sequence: TGCGCCAGCAGCACCCAGTCATGGATTACGGGGACAGATACGCAGTATTTT. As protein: CASSTQSWITGTDTQYF.

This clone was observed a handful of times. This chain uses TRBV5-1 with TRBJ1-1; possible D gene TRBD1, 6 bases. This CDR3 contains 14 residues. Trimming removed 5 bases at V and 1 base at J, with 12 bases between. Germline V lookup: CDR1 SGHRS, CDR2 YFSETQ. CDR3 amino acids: CASSLAGANTEAFF. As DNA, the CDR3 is TGCGCCAGCAGTCTCGCGGGGGCGAACACTGAAGCTTTCTTT.

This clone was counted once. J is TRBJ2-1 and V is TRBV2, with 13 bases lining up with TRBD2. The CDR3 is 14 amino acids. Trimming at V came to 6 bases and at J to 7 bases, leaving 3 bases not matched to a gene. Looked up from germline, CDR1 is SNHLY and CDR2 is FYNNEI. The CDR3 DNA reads TGTGCCAGCAGAGGGACTAGCGGGGATAATGAGCAGTTCTTC. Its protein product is CASRGTSGDNEQFF.

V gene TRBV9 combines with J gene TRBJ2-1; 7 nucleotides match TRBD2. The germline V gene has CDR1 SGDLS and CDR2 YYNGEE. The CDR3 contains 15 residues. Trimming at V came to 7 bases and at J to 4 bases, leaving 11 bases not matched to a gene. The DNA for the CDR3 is TGTGCCAGCGGAAACGAGCGGGGCCAATACAATGAGCAGTTCTTC. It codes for CASGNERGQYNEQFF. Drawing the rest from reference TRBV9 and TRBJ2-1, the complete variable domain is DSGVTQTPKHLITATGQRVTLRCSPRSGDLSVYWYQQSLDQGLQFLIQYYNGEERAKGNILERFSAQQFPDLHSELNLSSLELGDSALYFCASGNERGQYNEQFFGPGTRLTVL.

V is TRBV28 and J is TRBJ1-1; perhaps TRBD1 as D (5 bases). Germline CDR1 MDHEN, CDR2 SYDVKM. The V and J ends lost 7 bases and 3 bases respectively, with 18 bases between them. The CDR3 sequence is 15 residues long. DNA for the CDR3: TGTGCCAGCAAGAGAGAATTTAAAGGGGACACTGAAGCTTTCTTT. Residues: CASKREFKGDTEAFF.

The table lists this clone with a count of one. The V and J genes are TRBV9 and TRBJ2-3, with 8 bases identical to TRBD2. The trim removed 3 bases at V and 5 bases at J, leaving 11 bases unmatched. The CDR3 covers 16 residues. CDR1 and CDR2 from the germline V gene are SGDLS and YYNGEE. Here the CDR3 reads CASSAQTSEWVDTQYF. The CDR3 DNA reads TGTGCCAGCAGCGCCCAGACTAGCGAATGGGTAGATACGCAGTATTTT.

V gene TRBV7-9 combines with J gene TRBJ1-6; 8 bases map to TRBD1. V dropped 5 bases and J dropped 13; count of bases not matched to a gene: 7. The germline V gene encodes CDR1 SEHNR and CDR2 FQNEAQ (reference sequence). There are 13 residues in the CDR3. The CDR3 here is CASSTGQGGPLHF. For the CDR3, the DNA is TGTGCCAGCAGCACCGGACAGGGTGGGCCCCTCCACTTT.

The CDR3 nucleotides read TGCGCCAGCAGCCAAGAGTACAGGGGCTCCTACGAGCAGTACTTC. Amino acid sequence: CASSQEYRGSYEQYF. The V and J genes are TRBV4-1 and TRBJ2-7; 7 bases are a match to TRBD1. J lost 0 bases, V lost 0 bases, and 2 bases had no gene match. Per the germline V gene, CDR1 is MGHRA and CDR2 is YSYEKL. The CDR3 spans 15 residues.

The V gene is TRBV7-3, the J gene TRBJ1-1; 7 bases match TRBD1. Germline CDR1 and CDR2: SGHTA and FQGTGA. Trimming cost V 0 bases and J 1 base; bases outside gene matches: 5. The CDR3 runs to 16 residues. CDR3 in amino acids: CASSLTGDRENTEAFF. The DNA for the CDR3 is TGTGCCAGCAGCTTAACAGGTGACAGGGAGAACACTGAAGCTTTCTTT. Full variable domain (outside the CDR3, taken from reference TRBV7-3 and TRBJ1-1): GAGVSQTPSNKVTEKGKYVELRCDPISGHTALYWYRQSLGQGPEFLIYFQGTGAADDSGLPNDRFFAVRPEGSVSTLKIQRTERGDSAVYLCASSLTGDRENTEAFFGQGTRLTVV.

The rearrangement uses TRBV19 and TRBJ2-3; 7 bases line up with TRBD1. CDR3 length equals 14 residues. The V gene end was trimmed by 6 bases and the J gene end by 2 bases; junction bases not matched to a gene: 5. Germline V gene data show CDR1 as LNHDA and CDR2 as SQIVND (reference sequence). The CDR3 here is CASRDRSTTDTQYF. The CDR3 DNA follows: TGTGCCAGTAGGGACAGGAGCACCACAGATACGCAGTATTTT.

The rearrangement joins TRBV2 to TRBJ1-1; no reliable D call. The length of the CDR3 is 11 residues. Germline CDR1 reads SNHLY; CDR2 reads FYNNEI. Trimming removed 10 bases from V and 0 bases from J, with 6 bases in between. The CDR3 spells CAIPLNTEAFF. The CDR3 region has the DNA TGTGCCATCCCTTTGAACACTGAAGCTTTCTTT.

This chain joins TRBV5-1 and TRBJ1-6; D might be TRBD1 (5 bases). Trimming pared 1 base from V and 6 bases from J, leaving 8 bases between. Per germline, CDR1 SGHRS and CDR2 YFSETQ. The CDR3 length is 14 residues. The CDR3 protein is CASSLNRGNSPLHF. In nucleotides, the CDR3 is TGCGCCAGCAGCTTGAATAGGGGTAATTCACCCCTCCACTTT.

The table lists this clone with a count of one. CDR3 amino acids: CASSPLTERQISGNTIYF. In DNA form, the CDR3 reads TGTGCCAGCTCACCGCTGACCGAGCGGCAAATCTCTGGAAACACCATATATTTT. The V gene is TRBV18, the J gene TRBJ1-3; D not certain. Germline assignment: CDR1 KGHSH and CDR2 LQKENI. The length of the CDR3 is 18 residues. V was shortened by 3 bases and J by 0 bases, with 18 bases between the two germline ends.

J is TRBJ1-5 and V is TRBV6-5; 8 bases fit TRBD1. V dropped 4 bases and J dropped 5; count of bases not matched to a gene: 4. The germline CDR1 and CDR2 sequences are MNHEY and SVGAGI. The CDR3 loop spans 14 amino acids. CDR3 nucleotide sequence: TGTGCCAGCAGTTCGGACAGGGCGTATCAGCCCCAGCATTTT. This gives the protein CASSSDRAYQPQHF.

In DNA, the CDR3 is TGTGCCAGCAGCTTTGCGGCCGGGACTAGCGGTTACGAGCAGTACTTC. It specifies CASSFAAGTSGYEQYF. The gene calls are TRBV7-9 and TRBJ2-7, with 11 bases aligning to TRBD2. The trim removed 3 bases at V and 4 bases at J, leaving 8 bases unmatched. CDR3 size: 16 residues. Per the germline V gene, CDR1 is SEHNR and CDR2 is FQNEAQ (reference sequence).

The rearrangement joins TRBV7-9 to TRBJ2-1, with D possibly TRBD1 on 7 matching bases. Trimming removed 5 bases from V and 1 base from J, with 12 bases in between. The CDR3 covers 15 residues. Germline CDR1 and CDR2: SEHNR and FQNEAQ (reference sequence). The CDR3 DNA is TGTGCCAGCAGCGTTTCAGGGGGGTCCTACAATGAGCAGTTCTTC. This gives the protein CASSVSGGSYNEQFF.

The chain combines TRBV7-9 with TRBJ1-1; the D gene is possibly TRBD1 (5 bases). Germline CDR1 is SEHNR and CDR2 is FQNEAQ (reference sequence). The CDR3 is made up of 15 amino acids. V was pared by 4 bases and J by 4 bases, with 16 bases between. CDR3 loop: CASSSGVPGVTEAFF. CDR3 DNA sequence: TGTGCCAGCAGCTCCGGCGTTCCGGGGGTCACTGAAGCTTTCTTT.

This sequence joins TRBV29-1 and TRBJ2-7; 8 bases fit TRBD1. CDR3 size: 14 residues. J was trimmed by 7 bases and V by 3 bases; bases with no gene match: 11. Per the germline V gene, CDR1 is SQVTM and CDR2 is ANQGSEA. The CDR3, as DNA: TGCAGCGTTGAGTTGTGGCAGGGGGCAGCGGAGCAGTACTTC. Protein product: CSVELWQGAAEQYF.

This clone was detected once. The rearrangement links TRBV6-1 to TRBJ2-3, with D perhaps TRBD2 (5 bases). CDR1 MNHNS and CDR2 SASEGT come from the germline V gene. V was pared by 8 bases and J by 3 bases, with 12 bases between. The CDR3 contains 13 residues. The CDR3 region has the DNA TGTGCCAGCGTTCGGGGTAGTACAGATACGCAGTATTTT. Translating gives CASVRGSTDTQYF.

CDR3 residues: CASRLTGNGNSPLHF. CDR3 DNA: TGTGCCAGCAGACTGACAGGGAATGGTAATTCACCCCTCCACTTT. The J gene is TRBJ1-6, the V gene TRBV2, with TRBD1 identical over 7 bases. There are 15 residues in the CDR3. V was clipped by 6 bases and J by 6 bases; unmatched bases: 8. CDR1 SNHLY and CDR2 FYNNEI come from the germline V gene.

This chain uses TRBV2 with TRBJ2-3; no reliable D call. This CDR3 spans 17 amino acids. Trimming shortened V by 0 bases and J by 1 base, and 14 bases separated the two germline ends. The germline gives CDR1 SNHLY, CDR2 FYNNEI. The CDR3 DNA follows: TGTGCCAGCAGTGAAGCGGTTGTAGTCGGTGGCACAGATACGCAGTATTTT. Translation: CASSEAVVVGGTDTQYF. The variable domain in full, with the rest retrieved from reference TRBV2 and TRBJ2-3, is EPEVTQTPSHQVTQMGQEVILRCVPISNHLYFYWYRQILGQKVEFLVSFYNNEISEKSEIFDDQFSVERPDGSNFTLKIRSTKLEDSAMYFCASSEAVVVGGTDTQYFGPGTRLTVL.

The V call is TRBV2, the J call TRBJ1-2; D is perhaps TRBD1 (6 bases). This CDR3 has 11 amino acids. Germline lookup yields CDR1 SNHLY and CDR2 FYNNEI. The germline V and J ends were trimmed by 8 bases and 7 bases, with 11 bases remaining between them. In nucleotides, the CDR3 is TGTGCCAGCGGGCCAGGGGCTGGCTACACCTTC. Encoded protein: CASGPGAGYTF. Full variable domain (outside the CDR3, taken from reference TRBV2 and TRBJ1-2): EPEVTQTPSHQVTQMGQEVILRCVPISNHLYFYWYRQILGQKVEFLVSFYNNEISEKSEIFDDQFSVERPDGSNFTLKIRSTKLEDSAMYFCASGPGAGYTFGSGTRLTVV.

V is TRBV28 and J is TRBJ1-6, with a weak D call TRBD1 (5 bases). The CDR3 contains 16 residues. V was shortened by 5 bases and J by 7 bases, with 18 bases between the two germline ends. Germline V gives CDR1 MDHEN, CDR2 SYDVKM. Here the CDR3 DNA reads TGTGCCAGCAGTCAAATCAAATCTCGGGGGAATTCACCCCTCCACTTT. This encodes CASSQIKSRGNSPLHF.